The 5 T cell receptor beta chains below come from one sample, sequenced in a study of CXCR3-negative and CXCR3-positive naive CD8 T cells. 5' RACE with UMI labels generated the TRB cDNA libraries. Reprocessing the 5' RACE reads, TCRdb reports a single entry for every CDR3 protein and omits DNA. This table lists over 35,000 distinct CDR3 sequences. Material: memory CD8+ T cells from blood. These receptors were collected from a human donor in good health. Some clones in this sample may be carry-over from other donors' samples.

The CDR3 here is CASCLWGYEQYF. The rearrangement uses TRBV28 and TRBJ2-7. The germline CDR1 and CDR2 sequences are MDHEN and SYDVKM. The CDR3 extends over 12 amino acids. Looking up the rest from reference TRBV28 and TRBJ2-7 gives the full variable domain: DVKVTQSSRYLVKRTGEKVFLECVQDMDHENMFWYRQDPGLGLRLIYFSYDVKMKEKGDIPEGYSVSREKKERFSLILESASTNQTSMYLCASCLWGYEQYFGPGTRLTVT.

V gene TRBV12-3 or TRBV12-4 combines with J gene TRBJ2-1; the D gene TCRdb calls, TRBD1, cannot be checked with no DNA. CDR3 length: 15 amino acids. CDR3 protein: CASRPLGRNYNEQFF.

The CDR3 loop reads CAINNIGEGNTQYF. This chain joins TRBV10-3 and TRBJ2-3; the D gene TCRdb calls, TRBD2, cannot be checked with no DNA. From germline, CDR1 is ENHRY and CDR2 SYGVKD. There are 14 residues in the CDR3.

The chain is built from TRBV28 and TRBJ2-7; TCRdb gives TRBD1 as the D gene, but with no DNA this cannot be confirmed. CDR3 length: 14 residues. Germline CDR1 reads MDHEN; CDR2 reads SYDVKM. This chain's CDR3 is CASSTRQGGYEQYF.

The chain recombines TRBV2 with TRBJ2-7. The CDR3 has 11 amino acids. CDR1 SNHLY and CDR2 FYNNEI come from the germline V gene. The CDR3: CASRWTYEQYF.